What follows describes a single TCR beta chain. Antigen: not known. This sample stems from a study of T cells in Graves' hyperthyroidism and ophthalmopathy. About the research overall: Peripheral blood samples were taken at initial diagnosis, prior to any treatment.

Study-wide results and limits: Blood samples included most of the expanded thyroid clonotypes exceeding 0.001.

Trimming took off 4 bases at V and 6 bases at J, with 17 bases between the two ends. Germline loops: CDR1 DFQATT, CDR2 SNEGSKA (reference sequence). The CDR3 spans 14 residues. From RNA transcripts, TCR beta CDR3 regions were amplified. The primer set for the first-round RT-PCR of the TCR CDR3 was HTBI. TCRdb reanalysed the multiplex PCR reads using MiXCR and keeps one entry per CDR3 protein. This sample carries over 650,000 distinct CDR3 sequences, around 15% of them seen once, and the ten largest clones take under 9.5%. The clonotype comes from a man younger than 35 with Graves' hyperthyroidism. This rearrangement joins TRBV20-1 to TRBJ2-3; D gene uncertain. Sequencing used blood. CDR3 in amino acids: CSATETPSRDTQYF. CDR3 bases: TGCAGTGCTACCGAGACCCCAAGTCGGGATACGCAGTATTTT.